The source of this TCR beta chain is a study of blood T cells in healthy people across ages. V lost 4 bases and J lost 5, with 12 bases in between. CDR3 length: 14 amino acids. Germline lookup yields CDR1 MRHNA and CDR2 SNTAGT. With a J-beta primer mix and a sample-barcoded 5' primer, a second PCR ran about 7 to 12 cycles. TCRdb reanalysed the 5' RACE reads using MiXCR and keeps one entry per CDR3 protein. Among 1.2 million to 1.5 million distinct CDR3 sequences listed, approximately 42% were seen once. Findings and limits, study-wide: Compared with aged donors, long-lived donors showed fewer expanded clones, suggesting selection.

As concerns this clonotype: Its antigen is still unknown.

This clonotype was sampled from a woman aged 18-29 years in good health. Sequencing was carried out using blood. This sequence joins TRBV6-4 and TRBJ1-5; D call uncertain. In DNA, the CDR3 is TGTGCCAGCAGTGTTGTCAGTCTTTATCAGCCCCAGCATTTT. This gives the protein CASSVVSLYQPQHF.